This entry describes one T cell receptor beta chain. This specimen belongs to a study of blood T cell repertoires in COVID-19. About the study: The United States, Italy and Spain were the sources of the acute and convalescent COVID-19 samples.

Trimming shortened V by 4 bases and J by 0 bases, and 11 bases separated the two germline ends. The CDR3 consists of 15 residues. In germline, CDR1 is SGHTA, CDR2 FQGTGA. How the authors handled the data: Counts of nucleated cells, estimated from reference gene primer amplification, were obtained. Assay: immunoSEQ multiplex PCR; the TCRdb copy retains only in-frame clones and omits some. V and J calls and clone size are as listed in that table; D and trimming were resolved from the DNA. Seen here are a few hundred thousand clones, 85% observed once, and the top ten hold roughly 3.6%. The rearrangement uses TRBV7-3 and TRBJ2-3; no firm D call. Sequences were obtained from peripheral blood. The receptor was derived from a woman under 30 with acute or convalescent COVID-19. CDR3 DNA: TGTGCCAGCAGCTCGACACGGCCTAGCACAGATACGCAGTATTTT. Its protein is CASSSTRPSTDTQYF.